One TCR beta chain is described in this entry. The antigen is not known. The data are from a study of OX40 agonist ivuxolimab in advanced cancers. About the study: Prior therapy, whether anti-PD-1, anti-PD-L1 or anti-CTLA-4, was allowed, and 30% to 40% had some. Findings and limits, study-wide: There was clonal expansion of CD4+ and CD8+ blood T cells by week 6 at 0.1 to 3.0 mg/kg. It was not determined which antigens were specifically recognized by the peripheral T cells that had undergone clonal expansion. Averaging showed that CD8+ T cells had more expanded clones than CD4+ did.

CDR3 length equals 13 residues. The germline V gene encodes CDR1 SGHKS and CDR2 YYEKEE (reference sequence). V was cut by 2 bases and J by 2 bases, with 7 bases left in between. Libraries were prepared by immunoSEQ multiplex PCR; TCRdb keeps only in-frame clonotypes and omits some of them. The table has fewer than 85,000 clones, 80% to 90% seen once. V usage is TRBV5-5 and J usage is TRBJ2-5, with D unresolved. The TCR originated in an adult with an advanced solid tumor such as melanoma, head and neck, liver or kidney cancer. Sequencing was performed on CD4+ or CD8+ T cells sorted from blood, taken in a trial of the OX40 agonist ivuxolimab. The CDR3 loop reads CASSFTEQETQYF. In DNA, the CDR3 is TGTGCCAGCAGCTTTACAGAACAAGAGACCCAGTACTTC.